The present entry profiles one TCR beta chain with its context. Its antigen remains unknown. The data belong to a study of a mutant IDH1 vaccine in newly diagnosed glioma. Sample time point: week 35, safety follow-up. The content of each vaccine dose was 300 ug of mutant IDH1 20-mer peptide, and topical imiquimod accompanied it. Sequencing was performed with immunoSEQ multiplex PCR; in TCRdb, only in-frame clones are kept and a portion is missing. The sample records about 32,000 clones, more than 65% being singletons. Germline V lookup: CDR1 SGHRS, CDR2 YFSETQ. Trimming at V came to 0 bases and at J to 5 bases, leaving 2 bases not matched to a gene. The CDR3 has 15 amino acids. Findings and limits, study-wide: In roughly 93% of patients, immune responses induced by the vaccine occurred.

The chain has TRBV5-1 and TRBJ1-4; 9 bases align to TRBD1. The material sequenced was PBMCs, taken from a glioma patient whose treatment included an IDH1 peptide vaccine. The sequence was collected from a man aged 25-45 years with glioma. In DNA form, the CDR3 reads TGCGCCAGCAGCTTGGGGGACAGGGCGAATGAAAAACTGTTTTTT. Protein: CASSLGDRANEKLFF.